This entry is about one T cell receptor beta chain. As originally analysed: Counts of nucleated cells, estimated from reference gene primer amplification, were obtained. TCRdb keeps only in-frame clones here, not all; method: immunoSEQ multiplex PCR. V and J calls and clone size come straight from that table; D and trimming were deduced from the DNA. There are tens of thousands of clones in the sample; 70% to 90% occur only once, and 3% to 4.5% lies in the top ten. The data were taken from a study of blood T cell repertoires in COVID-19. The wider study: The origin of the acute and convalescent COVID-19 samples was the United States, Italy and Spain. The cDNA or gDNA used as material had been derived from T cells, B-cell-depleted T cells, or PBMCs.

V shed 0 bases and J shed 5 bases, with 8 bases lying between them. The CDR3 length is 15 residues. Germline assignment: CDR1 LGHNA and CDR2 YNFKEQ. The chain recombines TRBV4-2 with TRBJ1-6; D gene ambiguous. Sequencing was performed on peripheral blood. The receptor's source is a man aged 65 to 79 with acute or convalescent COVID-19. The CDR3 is CASSQDIQNNSPLHF. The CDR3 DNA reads TGTGCCAGCAGCCAAGATATACAGAATAATTCACCCCTCCACTTT.